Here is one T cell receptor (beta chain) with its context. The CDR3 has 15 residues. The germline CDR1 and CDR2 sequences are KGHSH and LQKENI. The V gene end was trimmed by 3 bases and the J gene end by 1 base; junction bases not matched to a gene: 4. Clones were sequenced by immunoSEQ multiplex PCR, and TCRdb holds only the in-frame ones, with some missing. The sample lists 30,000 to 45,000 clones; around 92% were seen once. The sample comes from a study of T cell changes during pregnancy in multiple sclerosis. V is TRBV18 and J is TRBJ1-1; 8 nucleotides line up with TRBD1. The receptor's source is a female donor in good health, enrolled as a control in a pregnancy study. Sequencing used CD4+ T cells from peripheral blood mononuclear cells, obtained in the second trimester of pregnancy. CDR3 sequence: CASSPTGTGNTEAFF. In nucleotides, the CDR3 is TGTGCCAGCTCACCTACCGGGACAGGGAACACTGAAGCTTTCTTT.